A selection of T cell receptor beta chains follows, all from one sample in a study of blood T cell repertoires in COVID-19. The protocol was immunoSEQ multiplex PCR, while the TCRdb copy is restricted to in-frame clones and leaves out a portion. The table shows about 100,000 clones, with roughly 85% occurring only once. The material sequenced was peripheral blood. The receptors stem from a woman aged 70 to 79 with acute or convalescent COVID-19. Each CDR3 is given with its conserved first and last residue. The D gene is left open where the match is weak. Clone sizes are given selectively: once, few, many, or a class where the clone is expanded.

v_gene	d_gene	j_gene	abundance	CDR3aa	CDR3nt
TRBV4-3	-	TRBJ2-3	once	CASSQERRDTQYF	TGCGCCAGCAGCCAAGAAAGGAGAGATACGCAGTATTTT
TRBV19	TRBD1	TRBJ2-2	-	CASSISRDSNTGELFF	TGTGCCAGTAGTATAAGTCGGGACAGTAACACCGGGGAGCTGTTTTTT
TRBV4-3	TRBD1	TRBJ1-1	-	CASSPTETGFTTEAFF	TGCGCCAGCAGCCCCACGGAGACAGGGTTTACCACTGAAGCTTTCTTT
TRBV5-8	TRBD1	TRBJ1-6	-	CASSFSGGINSPLHF	TGTGCCAGCAGCTTTTCAGGGGGAATCAATTCACCCCTCCACTTT
TRBV3-1/TRBV3-2	-	TRBJ1-2	-	CASGTWGRTEANYGYTF	TGTGCCAGCGGCACGTGGGGACGGACAGAAGCTAACTATGGCTACACCTTC
TRBV5-6	-	TRBJ2-7	-	CASSRTWREQYF	TGTGCCAGCAGCCGAACTTGGCGGGAGCAGTACTTC
TRBV19	-	TRBJ2-5	-	CASSIWGLRETQYF	TGTGCCAGTAGTATTTGGGGCCTAAGAGAGACCCAGTACTTC
TRBV19	-	TRBJ1-5	-	CASSIGGWYDQPQHF	TGTGCCAGTAGTATCGGGGGGTGGTACGATCAGCCCCAGCATTTT
TRBV3-1/TRBV3-2	-	TRBJ1-5	-	CASSFDGPLGGQPQHF	TGTGCCAGCAGCTTCGACGGTCCGTTGGGGGGACAGCCCCAGCATTTT
TRBV29-1	-	TRBJ1-5	once	CSVEQVEGQPQHF	TGCAGCGTTGAGCAGGTCGAAGGCCAGCCCCAGCATTTT
TRBV27	TRBD1	TRBJ1-5	-	CASSMGQRDQPQHF	TGTGCCAGCAGTATGGGACAGCGAGATCAGCCCCAGCATTTT
TRBV9	-	TRBJ2-5	-	CASSVEHAGETQYF	TGTGCCAGCAGCGTAGAGCATGCCGGGGAGACCCAGTACTTC
TRBV6-6	-	TRBJ2-3	-	CASSYSQATDTQYF	TGTGCCAGCAGTTACTCCCAAGCAACAGATACGCAGTATTTT
TRBV5-1	TRBD1	TRBJ1-2	few	CASSLGDRPGAGYGYTF	TGCGCCAGCAGCTTGGGGGACAGGCCCGGAGCAGGGTATGGCTACACCTTC
TRBV5-8	-	TRBJ1-5	-	CASSLGTGSHNQPQHF	TGTGCCAGCAGCTTGGGGACTGGATCCCACAATCAGCCCCAGCATTTT
TRBV29-1	TRBD2	TRBJ2-5	-	CSVEASGGETQYF	TGCAGCGTTGAAGCTAGCGGGGGTGAGACCCAGTACTTC
TRBV5-4	-	TRBJ1-1	-	CASSPAGTIGGAFF	TGTGCCAGCAGCCCAGCCGGGACAATCGGTGGCGCTTTCTTT
TRBV7-8	TRBD1	TRBJ2-7	once	CASSSGTGAPYEQYF	TGTGCCAGCAGCTCCGGGACAGGGGCCCCCTACGAGCAGTACTTC
TRBV4-1	TRBD2	TRBJ2-3	-	CASSQGAGGGTDTQYF	TGCGCCAGCAGCCAGGGAGCGGGGGGTGGCACAGATACGCAGTATTTT
TRBV30	TRBD1	TRBJ1-4	-	CAWSARQGASEKLFF	TGTGCCTGGAGTGCCCGACAGGGGGCAAGTGAAAAACTGTTTTTT
TRBV19	-	TRBJ1-5	-	CASSASREGQPQHF	TGTGCCAGTAGTGCGAGCAGGGAGGGTCAGCCCCAGCATTTT
TRBV4-1	TRBD1	TRBJ1-5	many	CASSQGTGGGNQPQHF	TGCGCCAGCAGCCAGGGGACAGGGGGGGGCAATCAGCCCCAGCATTTT
TRBV25-1	-	TRBJ2-2	-	CASTTESNTGELFF	TGTGCCAGCACTACAGAGTCGAACACCGGGGAGCTGTTTTTT
TRBV28	TRBD2	TRBJ2-1	-	CASSPATSGGRQFF	TGTGCCAGCAGCCCCGCGACTAGCGGGGGGAGGCAGTTCTTC
TRBV7-3	-	TRBJ2-5	-	CASSLARGETQYF	TGTGCCAGCAGCTTAGCGCGAGGAGAGACCCAGTACTTC
TRBV6-6	-	TRBJ1-1	-	CASTSRDTGNTEAFF	TGTGCCAGCACTTCCCGGGACACGGGAAACACTGAAGCTTTCTTT
TRBV6-5	-	TRBJ1-1	-	CASSAGPNTEAFF	TGTGCCAGCTCGGCAGGGCCAAACACTGAAGCTTTCTTT
TRBV5-1	TRBD1	TRBJ1-4	few	CASSLDRGDEKLFF	TGCGCCAGCAGCTTGGACAGGGGGGACGAAAAACTGTTTTTT
TRBV19	-	TRBJ1-5	few	CASSMRYQPQHF	TGTGCCAGTAGTATGAGGTATCAGCCCCAGCATTTT
TRBV5-1	TRBD2	TRBJ2-5	-	CASSQPTSGEETQYF	TGCGCCAGCAGCCAACCGACTAGCGGGGAGGAGACCCAGTACTTC
TRBV11-2	-	TRBJ2-2	-	CASSQATGYTGELFF	TGTGCCAGCAGCCAAGCGACAGGTTACACCGGGGAGCTGTTTTTT
TRBV24-1	-	TRBJ2-1	-	CATSDLNTGNEQFF	TGTGCCACCAGTGATTTGAACACAGGCAATGAGCAGTTCTTC